This T cell receptor beta chain stems from a study of tumor-infiltrating lymphocytes in primary liver carcinoma. Background on the study: Patients were both men and women, whose ages ran from 30 to 69 years.

This clonotype was seen a single time. What it recognizes is unknown. An end of the junction differs from the germline gene, which may be a read error. Total RNA (roughly 530 ng) served as template for TCR beta cDNA synthesis primed by a constant-region primer. TCR beta libraries came from three nested multiplex PCR rounds using slightly modified ARM-PCR. With TRBV1-TRBV30 forward primers and a C-beta reverse primer, the first two PCR rounds were run for around 11 cycles each. One entry per CDR3 protein results from TCRdb running MiXCR on the multiplex PCR reads. Of 45,000 or so distinct CDR3 sequences detected, roughly 73% appear once; the ten largest clones hold 35% to 45%. Germline CDR1 and CDR2: SGHAT and FQNNGV. This CDR3 comprises 16 residues. The tissue used was unsorted bulk material of about 20-33 mg. RNA and DNA were co-extracted from it with the AllPrep DNA/RNA mini kit. Study results and limitations: Top-250-clone fractions were significantly higher in tumors than in blood (p = 0.039).

The sequence derives from a woman younger than 45 with primary liver carcinoma and hepatitis B virus infection. The chain is built from TRBV11-2 and TRBJ2-5; the match to TRBD1 covers 9 bases. Sequenced: tumor-adjacent normal liver tissue. The CDR3 spells CVSSTRTGGAKETQYF. CDR3 nucleotide sequence: TGTGTCAGCAGCACTAGAACAGGGGGCGCGAAAGAGACCCAGTACTTT. Variable domain in full (rest from reference TRBV11-2 and TRBJ2-5): EAGVAQSPRYKIIEKRQSVAFWCNPISGHATLYWYQQILGQGPKLLIQFQNNGVVDDSQLPKDRFSAERLKGVDSTLKIQPAKLEDSAVYLCVSSTRTGGAKETQYFGPGTRLLVL.